What follows are 5 T cell receptor beta chains derived from one specimen sequenced in a study of CD8 T cells in Susac syndrome. When the RNA was reverse transcribed, random hexamers were used with an input of 0.5 to 1 ug. TCRdb used MiXCR to reprocess the immunoSEQ multiplex PCR reads, holding one entry per CDR3 protein. The table lists approximately 100,000 distinct CDR3 sequences, 80% to 95% of them singletons. Sequenced input: CD4+ T cells from PBMCs. These receptors were collected from a human donor in good health.

The rearrangement uses TRBV20-1 and TRBJ2-7, with TRBD2 matching over 8 bases. CDR1 and CDR2 (germline): DFQATT, SNEGSKA (reference sequence). V was clipped by 3 bases and J by 1 base; unmatched bases: 17. The CDR3 runs 18 residues. In DNA form, the CDR3 reads TGCAGTGCTAGTCCATTCCGAAACCGACTAGCGAATTCCTACGAGCAGTACTTC. It specifies CSASPFRNRLANSYEQYF.

The chain uses TRBV6-1 and TRBJ2-1, with D maybe TRBD1 (6 bases). The CDR3 consists of 15 residues. Trimming removed 4 bases from V and 8 bases from J, with 18 bases in between. Germline V gene data show CDR1 as MNHNS and CDR2 as SASEGT. In DNA form, the CDR3 reads TGTGCCAGCAGTGTTAACAGGGCCGCAAATTATGAGCAGTTCTTC. It codes for CASSVNRAANYEQFF.

The chain couples TRBV5-1 to TRBJ2-2; D is uncertain. Germline V lookup: CDR1 SGHRS, CDR2 YFSETQ. This CDR3 has 13 amino acids. Trimming stripped 4 bases from V and 5 bases from J, with 9 bases between. As DNA, the CDR3 is TGCGCCAGCAGCCCGGTACGGACCGGGGAGCTGTTTTTT. As protein: CASSPVRTGELFF.

The table lists this clonotype with a count of one. The chain carries TRBV20-1 and TRBJ1-1; maybe TRBD1 (5 bases). The CDR3 is 13 amino acids. Trimming left V 6 bases short and J 1 base short, with 12 bases between. Germline-derived CDR1 and CDR2 are DFQATT and SNEGSKA (reference sequence). CDR3 region: CSAVGGGNTEAFF. CDR3 coding DNA: TGCAGTGCGGTCGGGGGGGGGAACACTGAAGCTTTCTTT.

V and J are TRBV7-8 and TRBJ2-4; 7 bases map to TRBD2. V was pared by 1 base and J by 1 base, with 7 bases of the junction left unmatched. From germline, CDR1 is SGHVS and CDR2 FQNEAQ. This CDR3 contains 17 residues. The CDR3 sequence is CASSLVGGSTAKNIQYF. The CDR3 DNA reads TGTGCCAGCAGCTTAGTTGGCGGGAGCACGGCCAAAAACATTCAGTACTTC.